This entry lists 11 T cell receptor beta chains sequenced from one sample in a study of shared T cell receptors in the human thymus. Assay used: immunoSEQ multiplex PCR; TCRdb lists only in-frame clones, some missing. The table has about 400,000 clones, over 90% seen once. Sequencing input: thymocytes. These receptors were taken from a human donor.

The chain has TRBV12-5 and TRBJ2-1; D possibly corresponds to TRBD2 (5 bases). Deletions cut 0 bases from V and 5 bases from J, with 11 bases between. Germline V lookup: CDR1 LGHNT, CDR2 FRNRAP. The CDR3 length is 15 residues. The CDR3 DNA is TGTGCTAGTGGTTTGGTACACGGGCGGGACAATGAGCAGTTCTTC. Translated: CASGLVHGRDNEQFF.

This chain links TRBV5-4 with TRBJ2-7; D call uncertain. Deletions cut 0 bases from V and 4 bases from J, with 8 bases between. In germline, CDR1 is SGHNT, CDR2 YYREEE (reference sequence). The CDR3 sequence is 13 residues long. The CDR3 DNA is TGTGCCAGCAGCTTGGCGGCAGATTACGAGCAGTACTTC. Translation gives CASSLAADYEQYF. Full variable domain (outside the CDR3, taken from reference TRBV5-4 and TRBJ2-7): ETGVTQSPTHLIKTRGQQVTLRCSSQSGHNTVSWYQQALGQGPQFIFQYYREEENGRGNFPPRFSGLQFPNYSSELNVNALELDDSALYLCASSLAADYEQYFGPGTRLTVT.

The sample holds one count of this clone. The CDR3 is CASRDPWRRNSYEQYF. The CDR3 nucleotides are TGTGCCAGCAGGGACCCCTGGAGGCGGAACTCCTACGAGCAGTACTTC. The chain recombines TRBV6-4 with TRBJ2-7; a weak D match, TRBD2 (5 bases). The CDR3 sequence is 16 residues long. The V gene lost 6 bases and the J gene lost 0 bases, with 18 bases spanning the gap. Germline loops: CDR1 MRHNA, CDR2 SNTAGT.

The chain links TRBV7-9 to TRBJ2-3, with 9 positions matching TRBD2. The ends lost 1 base at V and 5 bases at J; junction bases unmatched: 16. The germline CDR1 and CDR2 sequences are SEHNR and FQNEAQ (reference sequence). The CDR3 totals 19 residues. The CDR3 DNA reads as TGTGCCAGCAGCTTAGGTAAAATAGCGGGAGAACGCCAAAAAGATACGCAGTATTTT. This codes for CASSLGKIAGERQKDTQYF.

The chain recombines TRBV12-5 with TRBJ2-1; D uncertain. The ends were cut back, 2 bases at V and 8 bases at J, with 10 bases in the middle. Germline CDR1 is LGHNT and CDR2 is FRNRAP. The CDR3 has 13 residues. The CDR3 here is CASGLRIGDEQFF. CDR3 nucleotides: TGTGCTAGTGGTTTGCGGATTGGGGATGAGCAGTTCTTC.

The genes are TRBV11-3 and TRBJ2-7, with TRBD1 matching over 7 bases. V shed 8 bases, J shed 2 bases, and the junction held 6 bases outside the gene matches. CDR1 is SGHNT and CDR2 is YENEEA in the germline V gene. CDR3 length: 13 residues. The CDR3 region has the DNA TGTGCCAGCTCCCGGGACAGTACCTACGAGCAGTACTTC. Protein product: CASSRDSTYEQYF.

This chain connects TRBV10-3 to TRBJ2-1; a weak D match, TRBD2 (7 bases). The CDR3 spans 15 residues. Trimming removed 4 bases at V and 1 base at J, with 11 bases between. Germline values: CDR1 ENHRY, CDR2 SYGVKD. The DNA of the CDR3 is TGTGCCATCAGTGTTGAGGGGGGGTCCTACAATGAGCAGTTCTTC. Residues: CAISVEGGSYNEQFF.

This chain uses TRBV4-2 with TRBJ2-1, with D perhaps assigned TRBD1 or TRBD2 (7 bases each). Germline loops: CDR1 LGHNA, CDR2 YNFKEQ. CDR3 length: 18 amino acids. Trimming shortened V by 3 bases and J by 5 bases, and 23 bases separated the two germline ends. CDR3 bases: TGTGCCAGCAGCCACAGTCAGGGGGGGTCTAGCGCGAACAATGAGCAGTTCTTC. Its translation is CASSHSQGGSSANNEQFF.

This sequence joins TRBV11-2 and TRBJ2-1; TRBD1 matches 8 bases. Germline CDR1 SGHAT, CDR2 FQNNGV. V lost 4 bases and J lost 0; bases outside the gene matches: 2. This CDR3 contains 15 residues. The CDR3 DNA reads TGTGCCAGCAGCTCAGGGGGCAACTCCTACAATGAGCAGTTCTTC. The encoded protein is CASSSGGNSYNEQFF.

The genes are TRBV5-4 and TRBJ2-2; D tentatively fits TRBD1 or TRBD2 (5 bases each). The CDR3 spans 15 residues. Deletions cut 0 bases from V and 4 bases from J, with 10 bases between. The germline V gene has CDR1 SGHNT and CDR2 YYREEE (reference sequence). CDR3 coding DNA: TGTGCCAGCAGCTTGGGCCCGAGGGGCACCGGGGAGCTGTTTTTT. Translation gives CASSLGPRGTGELFF.

The rearrangement uses TRBV6-5 and TRBJ2-7, with 7 bases matching TRBD2. Germline-derived CDR1 and CDR2 are MNHEY and SVGAGI. The CDR3 has 15 residues. Trimming cost V 0 bases and J 4 bases; bases outside gene matches: 6. CDR3 region: CASSYSRRERYEQYF. Here the CDR3 DNA reads TGTGCCAGCAGTTACTCGAGGCGGGAGAGGTACGAGCAGTACTTC.